The clone carrying this T cell receptor (beta chain) occurred a few times. The ends were cut back, 2 bases at V and 7 bases at J, with 15 bases in the middle. The CDR3 is made up of 14 amino acids. CDR1 and CDR2 (germline): MDHEN, SYDVKM. This sample was included in a study of metastatic and nonmetastatic thyroid tumors. In the study overall: Repertoires from malignant and benign thyroid patients were compared across blood and tumor or nodule tissue.

Through MiXCR, TCRdb re-clonotyped the PCR reads. The sample lists 30,000 to 40,000 clones, roughly 13% occurring once. Among the patients, none had received any treatment before thyroid surgery. This chain uses TRBV28 with TRBJ2-7, with D perhaps TRBD1 (6 bases). Sequencing used blood. This receptor was obtained from a female donor with papillary thyroid cancer or a benign thyroid nodule (not recorded which). Some clones in this sample may be carry-over from other donors' samples. The CDR3 is CASSLTGSYDEQYF. For the CDR3, the DNA is TGTGCCAGCAGTTTAACAGGGTCCTACGATGAGCAGTACTTC. The full variable domain, with the rest looked up from reference TRBV28 and TRBJ2-7, is DVKVTQSSRYLVKRTGEKVFLECVQDMDHENMFWYRQDPGLGLRLIYFSYDVKMKEKGDIPEGYSVSREKKERFSLILESASTNQTSMYLCASSLTGSYDEQYFGPGTRLTVT.